Each of the 5 T cell receptor beta chains below was sequenced from the same sample in a study of type 1 regulatory T cells. TCRdb analysed the reads with MiXCR anew, one entry per CDR3 protein. Here the sample spans under 20,000 distinct CDR3 sequences, 10% being singletons. The sequenced sample consisted of CD4+ T cells, either the whole sample or a sorted fraction (not recorded which). The origin of the receptors is a human donor in good health.

This clonotype was observed many times. The chain joins TRBV20-1 to TRBJ2-7; no clear D gene. This CDR3 region has 14 residues. Germline values: CDR1 DFQATT, CDR2 SNEGSKA (reference sequence). V lost 3 bases and J 3 bases, leaving 15 bases between the germline ends. CDR3 nucleotide sequence: TGCAGTGCTAGCTTTGCTCCGAAGCTCTACGAGCAGTACTTC. Protein product: CSASFAPKLYEQYF.

This clonotype showed up many times. The chain joins TRBV29-1 to TRBJ1-6; TRBD1 matches at 7 bases. After removal of 4 bases from V and 10 bases from J, the junction contained 7 bases not matched to a gene. Germline V gene sequence: CDR1 SQVTM, CDR2 ANQGSEA. This CDR3 contains 13 residues. CDR3 sequence: CSVVLRQGSPLHF. In DNA form, the CDR3 reads TGCAGCGTTGTGTTGAGACAGGGCTCACCCCTCCACTTT.

The chain is built from TRBV5-1 and TRBJ1-5; a possible D gene is TRBD1 (5 bases). Germline V gives CDR1 SGHRS, CDR2 YFSETQ. The V end was cut by 5 bases, the J end by 2 bases, with 8 bases between. The CDR3 spans 13 residues. CDR3 nucleotide sequence: TGCGCCAGCAGAGGGGACCGCAATCAGCCCCAGCATTTT. Its translation is CASRGDRNQPQHF.

This clonotype was recorded only once. The J gene is TRBJ1-5, the V gene TRBV6-1, with D perhaps TRBD1 (6 bases). The CDR3 extends over 12 amino acids. Germline CDR1 MNHNS, CDR2 SASEGT. Trimming left V 9 bases short and J 5 bases short, with 11 bases between. CDR3 region: CARTDRHQPQHF. For the CDR3, the DNA is TGTGCCAGAACGGACAGACATCAGCCCCAGCATTTT.

The rearrangement uses TRBV6-6 and TRBJ2-7, with 9 bases aligning to TRBD2. The V gene's germline CDR1 is MNHNY and CDR2 SVGAGI (reference sequence). The CDR3 is made up of 15 amino acids. V shed 2 bases and J 6 bases; nucleotides not matched to a gene: 8. CDR3 nucleotides: TGTGCCAGCAGTTACCGGCCTAGCGGGACCGGCGAGCAGTACTTC. Encoded protein: CASSYRPSGTGEQYF.